These 8 T cell receptor beta chains originate from one sample sequenced in a study of blood T cell repertoires in COVID-19 (dated by TCRdb to 2020 to 2022). Receptor amplification or capture employed the immunoSEQ multiplex PCR assay. In its TCRdb copy, this immuneACCESS table keeps in-frame sequences only and misses some clones. Where compared with another copy, unresolved V genes explain less than half of these, and the others have no known cause. The sample yields a few hundred thousand clones; roughly four fifths were counted once. Together, the top ten hold approximately 4.7% of the sample. Sequences were obtained from PBMCs or T cells enriched from blood (not recorded which). The receptors stem from a woman aged 45-65 years who had recovered from COVID-19.

The chain joins TRBV24-1 to TRBJ2-1; weak D call: TRBD2 (5 bases). CDR3 size: 11 residues. V gave up 9 bases and J gave up 10 bases, with 12 bases separating them. Per germline, CDR1 KGHDR and CDR2 SFDVKD. CDR3 in DNA: TGTGCCACCCCGCGGGCCCGGGAGCAGTTCTTC. It encodes CATPRAREQFF.

J is TRBJ1-1 and V is TRBV7-3, with 7 bases fitting TRBD1. The ends lost 1 base at V and 1 base at J; junction bases unmatched: 3. From germline, CDR1 is SGHTA and CDR2 FQGTGA. This CDR3 spans 15 amino acids. CDR3 DNA: TGTGCCAGCAGCTTAATAGGGGGCGCGAACACTGAAGCTTTCTTT. This sequence encodes CASSLIGGANTEAFF.

The chain carries TRBV5-4 and TRBJ2-1, with D possibly TRBD2 on 5 matching bases. Germline CDR1 is SGHNT and CDR2 is YYREEE (reference sequence). There are 14 residues in the CDR3. V was pared by 0 bases and J by 3 bases, with 7 bases between. CDR3: CASSLELVYNEQFF. The CDR3 coding sequence is TGTGCCAGCAGCTTGGAACTAGTCTACAATGAGCAGTTCTTC. Together with reference TRBV5-4 and TRBJ2-1, the CDR3 gives the full variable domain: ETGVTQSPTHLIKTRGQQVTLRCSSQSGHNTVSWYQQALGQGPQFIFQYYREEENGRGNFPPRFSGLQFPNYSSELNVNALELDDSALYLCASSLELVYNEQFFGPGTRLTVL.

V gene TRBV9 combines with J gene TRBJ1-6, with a weak D call TRBD1 (6 bases). Trimming took 3 bases from V and 14 from J, leaving 21 bases between them. CDR3 length: 15 residues. CDR1 is SGDLS and CDR2 is YYNGEE in the germline V gene. This CDR3 is CASSATLGGEGTLHF. The CDR3 bases are TGTGCCAGCAGCGCAACCCTAGGGGGGGAGGGAACCCTCCACTTT.

The CDR3 region has the DNA TGTGCCAGCAGTTATCAGGGTACAACGTCCGGTGGCTACACCTTC. Amino acid sequence: CASSYQGTTSGGYTF. The genes are TRBV6-2 or TRBV6-3 and TRBJ1-2; TRBD1 is a possible D gene (5 bases). The CDR3 spans 15 residues. Trimming took 3 bases from V and 7 from J, leaving 18 bases between them. From germline, CDR1 is MNHEY and CDR2 SVGEGT.

In this sample, this clone turned up a few times. One end of the junction is discordant with germline, which a read error may explain. The chain combines TRBV7-7 with TRBJ1-3; 8 nucleotides line up with TRBD1. The CDR3 loop spans 17 amino acids. Germline lookup yields CDR1 SSHAT and CDR2 FNYEAQ (reference sequence). This CDR3 reads CASSLCGTGRSGNTIYF. CDR3 bases: TGTGCTAGCAGCTTATGTGGGACAGGCCGCTCTGGAAACACCATATATTTT.

The chain links TRBV9 to TRBJ1-1; a possible D gene is TRBD1 (5 bases). Germline loops: CDR1 SGDLS, CDR2 YYNGEE. CDR3 length equals 13 residues. Trimming pared 1 base from V and 5 bases from J, leaving 9 bases between. The CDR3 DNA is TGTGCCAGCAGCGTACAGGGTTGGACTGAAGCTTTCTTT. Translation: CASSVQGWTEAFF. The whole variable domain, remainder taken from reference TRBV9 and TRBJ1-1, is DSGVTQTPKHLITATGQRVTLRCSPRSGDLSVYWYQQSLDQGLQFLIQYYNGEERAKGNILERFSAQQFPDLHSELNLSSLELGDSALYFCASSVQGWTEAFFGQGTRLTVV.

The V and J genes are TRBV15 and TRBJ2-3; a possible D gene is TRBD2 (7 bases). The length of the CDR3 is 15 residues. Germline V gene sequence: CDR1 LNHNV, CDR2 YYDKDF (reference sequence). Trimming shortened V by 3 bases and J by 4 bases, and 14 bases separated the two germline ends. The CDR3 nucleotides are TGTGCCACCAGCAGGGGGGGGCTATCCCCAGATACGCAGTATTTT. Protein: CATSRGGLSPDTQYF.